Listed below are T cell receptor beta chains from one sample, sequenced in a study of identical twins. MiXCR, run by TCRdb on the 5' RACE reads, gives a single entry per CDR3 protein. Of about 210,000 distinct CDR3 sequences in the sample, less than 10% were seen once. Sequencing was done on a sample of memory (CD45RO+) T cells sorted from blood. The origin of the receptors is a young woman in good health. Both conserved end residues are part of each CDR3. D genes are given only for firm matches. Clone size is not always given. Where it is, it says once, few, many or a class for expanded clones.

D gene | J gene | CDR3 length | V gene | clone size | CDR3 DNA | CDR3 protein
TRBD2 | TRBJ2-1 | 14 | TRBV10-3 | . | TGTGCCATCAGCTCGGGTAGCGGGAGTAATGAGCAGTTCTTC | CAISSGSGSNEQFF
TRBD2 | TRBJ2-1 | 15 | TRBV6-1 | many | TGTGCCAGCAGTGAATGGCGGGGGAGAAACAATGAGCAGTTCTTC | CASSEWRGRNNEQFF
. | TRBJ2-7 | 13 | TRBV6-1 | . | TGTGCCAGCAGTGAAGCGCGGTCCTACGAGCAGTACTTC | CASSEARSYEQYF
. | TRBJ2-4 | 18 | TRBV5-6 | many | TGTGCCAGCAGCCCCACCTGGGGGAGAATATCGCCCAAAAACATTCAGTACTTC | CASSPTWGRISPKNIQYF
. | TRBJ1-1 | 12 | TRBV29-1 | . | TGCAGCGTTGCGACCGTGAACACTGAAGCTTTCTTT | CSVATVNTEAFF
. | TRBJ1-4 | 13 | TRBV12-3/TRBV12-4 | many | TGTGCCAGCAGTTTAATGGCGAGGGAAAAACTGTTTTTT | CASSLMAREKLFF
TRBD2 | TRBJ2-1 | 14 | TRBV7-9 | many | TGTGCCAGCAGCTTAAGAGCCAGCGGGAGTGTGACGTTCTTC | CASSLRASGSVTFF
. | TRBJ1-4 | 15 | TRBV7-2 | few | TGTGCCAGCAGCTTAAGGCGCCAGACTAATGAAAAACTGTTTTTT | CASSLRRQTNEKLFF
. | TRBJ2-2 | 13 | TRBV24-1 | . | TGTGCCACCAGTGATTTGACGGGCGGGGAGCTGTTTTTT | CATSDLTGGELFF
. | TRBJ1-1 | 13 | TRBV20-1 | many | TGCAGTGCCGAGGGACTTCTGAACACTGAAGCTTTCTTT | CSAEGLLNTEAFF
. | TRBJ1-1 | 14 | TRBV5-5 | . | TGTGCCAGCAGCCGGGCACGGGGGAACACTGAAGCTTTCTTT | CASSRARGNTEAFF
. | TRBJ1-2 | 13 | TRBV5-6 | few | TGTGCCAGCAGAAATGACAGTAACTATGGCTACACCTTC | CASRNDSNYGYTF
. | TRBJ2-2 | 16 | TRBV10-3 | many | TGTGCCATCAGTCCCACCCCTCGGCGCGAAACCGGGGAGCTGTTTTTT | CAISPTPRRETGELFF
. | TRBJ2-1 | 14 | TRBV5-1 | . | TGCGCCAGCAGCCGCGGGGAGGGGGACAATGAGCAGTTCTTC | CASSRGEGDNEQFF
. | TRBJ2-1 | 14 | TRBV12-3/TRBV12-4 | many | TGTGCCAGCAGTCCTCTGGACAGAGCTGAGGAGCAGTTCTTC | CASSPLDRAEEQFF
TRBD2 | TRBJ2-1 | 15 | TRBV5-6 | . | TGTGCCAGCAGCTCCAGCGGGGGGGACGTAAGGGAGCAGTTCTTC | CASSSSGGDVREQFF
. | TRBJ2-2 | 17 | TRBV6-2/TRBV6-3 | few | TGTGCCAGCAGTTCCCCCCCCGGGGGGCGATACTACGGGGAGCTGTTTTTT | CASSSPPGGRYYGELFF
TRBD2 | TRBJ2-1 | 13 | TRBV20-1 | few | TGCAGTGCCGTAGCGGGGGATTACAATGAGCAGTTCTTC | CSAVAGDYNEQFF
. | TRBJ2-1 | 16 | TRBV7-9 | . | TGTGCCAGCAGCTCCGTCCAGACGACATCCTACAATGAGCAGTTCTTC | CASSSVQTTSYNEQFF
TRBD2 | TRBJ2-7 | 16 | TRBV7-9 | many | TGTGCCAGCAGCTTAGGATGGGGCGGGAGGAATTACGAGCAGTACTTC | CASSLGWGGRNYEQYF
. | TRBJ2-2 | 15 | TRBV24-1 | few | TGTGCCACCTCCCTCGGGGGCTCGAACACCGGGGAGCTGTTTTTT | CATSLGGSNTGELFF
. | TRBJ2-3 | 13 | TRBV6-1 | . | TGTGCCAGCAGCACATCACTAGGGGCCACGCAGTATTTT | CASSTSLGATQYF
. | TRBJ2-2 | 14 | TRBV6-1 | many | TGTGCCAGCAGTGAAGGAGACGACACCGGGGAGCTGTTTTTT | CASSEGDDTGELFF
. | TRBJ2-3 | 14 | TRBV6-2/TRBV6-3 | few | TGTGCCAGCAGACAGGACCCCGGCACAGATACGCAGTATTTT | CASRQDPGTDTQYF
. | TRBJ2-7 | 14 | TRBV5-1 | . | TGCGCCAGCAGCACGGGATTTGTGAGGACCGAGCAGTACTTC | CASSTGFVRTEQYF
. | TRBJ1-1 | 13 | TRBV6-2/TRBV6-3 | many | TGTGCCAGCAGTTACAGGGGAGGCACTGAAGCTTTCTTT | CASSYRGGTEAFF
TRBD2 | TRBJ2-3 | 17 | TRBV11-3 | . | TGTGCCAGCAGCGGGACTAGCGGGGGGGCTAGCACAGATACGCAGTATTTT | CASSGTSGGASTDTQYF
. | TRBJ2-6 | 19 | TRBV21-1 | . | TGTGCCAGCAGCGCGCCTACCGACAGGCCCTATTCTGGGGCCAACGTCCTGACTTTC | CASSAPTDRPYSGANVLTF
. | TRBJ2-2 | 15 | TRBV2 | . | TGTGCCAGCATTCTGGCCCGGGAGAACACCGGGGAGCTGTTTTTT | CASILARENTGELFF
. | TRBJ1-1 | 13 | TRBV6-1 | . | TGTGCCAGCAGTGATGATAGGGACACTGAAGCTTTCTTT | CASSDDRDTEAFF
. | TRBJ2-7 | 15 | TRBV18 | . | TGTGCCAGCTCACCATCGGGGACACCCTCCTACGAGCAGTACTTC | CASSPSGTPSYEQYF
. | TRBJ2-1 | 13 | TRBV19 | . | TGTGCCAGTGGGAAACAGGGAGGGGCTGAGCAGTTCTTC | CASGKQGGAEQFF
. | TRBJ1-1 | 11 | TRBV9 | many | TGTGCCAGCAGCGTAGACGGCCTTACCGTCTTT | CASSVDGLTVF
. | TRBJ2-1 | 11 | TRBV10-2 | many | TGCGCCAGCAGTTCACCTAGGATCACGCTCTTC | CASSSPRITLF
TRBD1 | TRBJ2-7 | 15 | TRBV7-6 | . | TGTGCCAGCAGCTTAGGGGGACAGGGGGCCTACGAGCAGTACTTC | CASSLGGQGAYEQYF
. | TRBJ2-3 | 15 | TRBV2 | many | TGTGCCAGCAGCTTTAGGGATGCAGTCACAGATACGCAGTATTTT | CASSFRDAVTDTQYF
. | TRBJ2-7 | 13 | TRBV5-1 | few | TGCGCCAGCATGGCAGACAACTCCTACGAGCAGTACTTC | CASMADNSYEQYF
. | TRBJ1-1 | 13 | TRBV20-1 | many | TGCAGTGCTTCCGGACTGTTCCTGACTGAAGCTTTCTTT | CSASGLFLTEAFF
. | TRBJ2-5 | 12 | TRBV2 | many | TGTGCCAGCAGACAGGAAATAGAGACCCAGTACTTC | CASRQEIETQYF
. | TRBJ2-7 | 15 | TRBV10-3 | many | TGTGCCATCAGTGAGGGAGGGAAGGTCTTTGGCGAGCAGTACTTC | CAISEGGKVFGEQYF
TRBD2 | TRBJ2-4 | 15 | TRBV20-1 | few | TGCAGTGCTAGATTACGGACTAGCGGGAAAAACATTCAGTACTTC | CSARLRTSGKNIQYF
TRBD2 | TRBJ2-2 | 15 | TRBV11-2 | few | TGTGCCAGCAGCTTAGTCCTAGCGGGAGCCGGGGAGCTGTTTTTT | CASSLVLAGAGELFF
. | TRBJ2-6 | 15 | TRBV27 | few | TGTGCCAGCAGTGCCCCTAGCGCTGGGGCCAACGTCCTGACTTTC | CASSAPSAGANVLTF
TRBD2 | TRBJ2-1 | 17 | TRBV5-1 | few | TGCGCCAGCAGCAGGGGACTAGCGGGGGGACGGGACTCCGAGCAGTTCTTC | CASSRGLAGGRDSEQFF
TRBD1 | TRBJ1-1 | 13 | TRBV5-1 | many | TGCGCCAGCAGCAACGGACAGGGCGCACCTGCTTTCTTT | CASSNGQGAPAFF
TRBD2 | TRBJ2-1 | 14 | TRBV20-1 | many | TGCAGTGCCCTAGCCCAGCGGGGGAGGAATGAGCAGTTCTTC | CSALAQRGRNEQFF
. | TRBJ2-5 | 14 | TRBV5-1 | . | TGCGCCAGCAGGGAGGACTCCTCCCAAGAGACCCAGTACTTC | CASREDSSQETQYF
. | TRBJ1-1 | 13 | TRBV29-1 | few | TGCAGCGTTAAGGGGCAGGGTCACACTGAAGCTTTCTTT | CSVKGQGHTEAFF
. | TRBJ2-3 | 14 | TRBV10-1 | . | TGCGCCAGCAGTGAGCGGGGGGCTACAGATACGCAGTATTTT | CASSERGATDTQYF
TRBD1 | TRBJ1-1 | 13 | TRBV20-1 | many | TGCAGTGCTTTCAGGGGGCCCGGCACTGAAGCTTTCTTT | CSAFRGPGTEAFF
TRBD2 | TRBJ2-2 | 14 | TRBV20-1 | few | TGCAGTGCACCTAGGAGAGGGAGGGCCGGGGAGCTGTTTTTT | CSAPRRGRAGELFF
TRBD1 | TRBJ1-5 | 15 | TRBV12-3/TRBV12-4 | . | TGTGCCAGCAGTCCCTTCGGGACAGTGAATCAGCCCCAGCATTTT | CASSPFGTVNQPQHF
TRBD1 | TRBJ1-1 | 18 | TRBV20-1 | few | TGCAGTGCTAGATCGGCGCTAATGGACAGGGTCATGAACACTGAAGCTTTCTTT | CSARSALMDRVMNTEAFF
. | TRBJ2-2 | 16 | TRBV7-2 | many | TGTGCCAGCAGCTTATTACTAGTGGGTCCCACCGGGGAGCTGTTTTTT | CASSLLLVGPTGELFF